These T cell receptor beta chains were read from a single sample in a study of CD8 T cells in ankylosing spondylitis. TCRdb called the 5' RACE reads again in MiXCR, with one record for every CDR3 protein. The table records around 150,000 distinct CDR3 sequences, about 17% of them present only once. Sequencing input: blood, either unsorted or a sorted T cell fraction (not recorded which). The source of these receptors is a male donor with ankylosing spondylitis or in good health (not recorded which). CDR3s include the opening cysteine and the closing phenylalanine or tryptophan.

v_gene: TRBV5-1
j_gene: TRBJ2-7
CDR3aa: CASSPGGSDHEQYF

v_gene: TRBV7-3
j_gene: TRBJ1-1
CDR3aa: CASSPKGYGAPAFF

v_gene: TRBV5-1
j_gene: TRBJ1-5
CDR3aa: CASSLEGMGQPQHF

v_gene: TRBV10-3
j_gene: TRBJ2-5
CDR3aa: CAISLGGSRETQYF

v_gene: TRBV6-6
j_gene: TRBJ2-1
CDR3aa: CASRFGTSGPNEQFF

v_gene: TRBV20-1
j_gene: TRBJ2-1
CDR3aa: CSARDRVEQFF

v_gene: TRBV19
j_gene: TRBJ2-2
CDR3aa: CASRLLAGNTGELFF

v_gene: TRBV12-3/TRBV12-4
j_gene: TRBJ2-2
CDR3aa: CASSLRGMNTGELFF

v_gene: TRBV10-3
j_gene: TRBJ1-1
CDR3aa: CAIRRDSLNTEAFF

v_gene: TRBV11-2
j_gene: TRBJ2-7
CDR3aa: CASSFTDYEQYF

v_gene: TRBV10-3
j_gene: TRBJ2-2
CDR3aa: CAISEAGTRTGELFF

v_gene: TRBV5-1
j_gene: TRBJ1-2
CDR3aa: CASSLGQVAYGFTF

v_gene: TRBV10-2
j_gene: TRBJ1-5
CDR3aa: CASSGGWGGDQHF

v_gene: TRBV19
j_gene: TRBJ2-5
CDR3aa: CASSEEETQYF

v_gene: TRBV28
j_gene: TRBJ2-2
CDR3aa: CASSWRYRGFLANTGELFF

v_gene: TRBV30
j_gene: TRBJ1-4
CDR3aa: CAWNRREENEKLFF

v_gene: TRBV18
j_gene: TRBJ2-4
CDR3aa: CASSPVGSAKNIQYF

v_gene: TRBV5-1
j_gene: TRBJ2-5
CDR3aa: CASSLGQIDETQYF

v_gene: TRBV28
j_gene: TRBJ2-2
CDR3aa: CASSFLRLAGVLGGELFF

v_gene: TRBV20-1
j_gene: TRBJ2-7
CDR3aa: CSARVQRYEQYF

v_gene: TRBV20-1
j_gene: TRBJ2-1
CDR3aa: CSASPRSSYNEQFF

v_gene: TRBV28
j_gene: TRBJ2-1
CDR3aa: CASQEGLANNEQFF

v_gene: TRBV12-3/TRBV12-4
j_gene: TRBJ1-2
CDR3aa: CASTTTTAYGYTF

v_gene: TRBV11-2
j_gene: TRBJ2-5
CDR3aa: CASSLGGDGETQYF

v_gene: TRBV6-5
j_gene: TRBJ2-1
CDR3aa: CASSFSGSFYNEQFF

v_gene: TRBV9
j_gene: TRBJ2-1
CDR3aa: CASSVGGGGSSYNEQFF

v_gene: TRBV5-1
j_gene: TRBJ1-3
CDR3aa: CASSLASLDTIYF

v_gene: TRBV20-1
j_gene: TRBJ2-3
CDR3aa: CSAGESGTLTDTQYF

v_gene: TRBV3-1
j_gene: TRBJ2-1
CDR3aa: CASSQFVVAEQFF

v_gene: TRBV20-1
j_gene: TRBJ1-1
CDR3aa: CSASQGRTEAFF

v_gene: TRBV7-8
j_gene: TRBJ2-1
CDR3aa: CASSLGPSSVGEQFF

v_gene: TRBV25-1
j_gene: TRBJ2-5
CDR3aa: CASSIGRLSPYQETQYF

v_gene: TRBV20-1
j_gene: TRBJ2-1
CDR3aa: CSARPGTSGTNEQFF

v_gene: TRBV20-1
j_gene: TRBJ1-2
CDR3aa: CSARAAGLGYYTF

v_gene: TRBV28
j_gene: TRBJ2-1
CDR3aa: CASSKGSYNEQFF

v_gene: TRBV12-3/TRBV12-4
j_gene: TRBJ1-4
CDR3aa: CASSSRVEGEKLFF

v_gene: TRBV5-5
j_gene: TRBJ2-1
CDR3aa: CASSLAKSSGYNEQFF

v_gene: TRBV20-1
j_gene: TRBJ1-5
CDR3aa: CSAIRGGNQPQHF

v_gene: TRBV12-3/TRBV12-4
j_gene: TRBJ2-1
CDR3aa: CASSLEYNEQFF

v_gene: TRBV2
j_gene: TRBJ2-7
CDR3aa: CASSGEGYEQYF

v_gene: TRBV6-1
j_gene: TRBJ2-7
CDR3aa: CASSATGFEQYF

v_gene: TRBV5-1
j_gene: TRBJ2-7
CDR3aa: CASQNLAGAYEQYF

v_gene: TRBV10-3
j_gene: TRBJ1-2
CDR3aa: CAISGGQGDYGYTF

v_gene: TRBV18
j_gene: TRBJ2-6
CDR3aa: CASSPPTVSAGANVLTF

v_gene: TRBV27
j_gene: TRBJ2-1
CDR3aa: CASSGPAGGPYNEQFF

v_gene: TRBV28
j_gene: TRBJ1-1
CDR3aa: CASSLYRTEAFF

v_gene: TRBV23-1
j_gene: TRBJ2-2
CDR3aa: CASSRLTVNTGELFF

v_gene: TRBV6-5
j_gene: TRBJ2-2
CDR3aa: CASSLSPGQGADTGELFF

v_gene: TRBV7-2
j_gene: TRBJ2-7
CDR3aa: CASSLQGLGYEQYF

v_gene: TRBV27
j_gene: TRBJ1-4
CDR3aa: CASSRQGRQRGPREKLFF

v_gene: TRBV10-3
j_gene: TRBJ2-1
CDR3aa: CAISEREQWDNEQFF

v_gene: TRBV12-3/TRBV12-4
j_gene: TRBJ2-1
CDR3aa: CASSSHPGHANNEQFF